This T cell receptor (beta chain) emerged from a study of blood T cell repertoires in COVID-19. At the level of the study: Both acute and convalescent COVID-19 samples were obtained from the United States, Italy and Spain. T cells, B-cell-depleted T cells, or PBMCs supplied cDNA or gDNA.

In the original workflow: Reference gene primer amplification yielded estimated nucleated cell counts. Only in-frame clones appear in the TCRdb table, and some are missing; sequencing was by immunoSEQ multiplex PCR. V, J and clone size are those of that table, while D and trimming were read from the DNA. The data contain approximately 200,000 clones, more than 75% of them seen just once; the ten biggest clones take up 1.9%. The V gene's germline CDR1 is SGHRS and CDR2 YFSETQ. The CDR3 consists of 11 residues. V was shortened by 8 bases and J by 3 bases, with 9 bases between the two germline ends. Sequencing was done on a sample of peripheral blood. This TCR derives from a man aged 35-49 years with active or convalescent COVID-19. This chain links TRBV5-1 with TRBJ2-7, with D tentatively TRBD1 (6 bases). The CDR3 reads CASKGDYEQYF. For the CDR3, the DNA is TGCGCCAGTAAGGGGGACTACGAGCAGTACTTC.